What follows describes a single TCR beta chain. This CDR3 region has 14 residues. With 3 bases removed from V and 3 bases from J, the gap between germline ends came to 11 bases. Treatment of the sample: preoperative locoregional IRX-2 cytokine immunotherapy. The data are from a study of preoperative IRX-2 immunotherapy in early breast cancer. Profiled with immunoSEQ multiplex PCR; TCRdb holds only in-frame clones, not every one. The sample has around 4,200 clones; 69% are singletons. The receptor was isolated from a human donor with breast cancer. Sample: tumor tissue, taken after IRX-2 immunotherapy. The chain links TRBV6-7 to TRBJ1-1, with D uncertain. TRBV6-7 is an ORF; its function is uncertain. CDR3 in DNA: TGTGCCAGCAGTTATAGTCCCGGCGACACTGAAGCTTTCTTT. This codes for CASSYSPGDTEAFF.